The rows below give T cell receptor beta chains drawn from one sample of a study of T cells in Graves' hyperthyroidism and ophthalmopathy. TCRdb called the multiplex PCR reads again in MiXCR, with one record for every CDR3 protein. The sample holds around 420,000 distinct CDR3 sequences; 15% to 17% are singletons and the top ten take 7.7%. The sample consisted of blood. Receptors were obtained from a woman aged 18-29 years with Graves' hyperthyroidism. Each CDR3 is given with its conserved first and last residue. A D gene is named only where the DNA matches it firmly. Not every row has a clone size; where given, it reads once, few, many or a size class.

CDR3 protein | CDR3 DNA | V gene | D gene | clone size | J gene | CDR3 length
CSARATGKNYEQYF | TGCAGTGCTAGAGCGACAGGGAAGAACTACGAGCAGTACTTC | TRBV20-1 | TRBD1 | many | TRBJ2-7 | 14
CATSGGQPNEQFF | TGTGCCACCAGTGGTGGTCAGCCAAATGAGCAGTTCTTC | TRBV24-1 | . | many | TRBJ2-1 | 13
CASSLASRLAGYEQYF | TGCGCCAGCAGCTTGGCCTCCCGACTAGCGGGCTACGAGCAGTACTTC | TRBV5-1 | TRBD2 | . | TRBJ2-7 | 16
CASSPPYSTDTQYF | TGTGCCAGCAGCCCCCCCTACAGCACAGATACGCAGTATTTT | TRBV7-3 | . | . | TRBJ2-3 | 14
CAISEQMSWGNNEQFF | TGTGCCATCAGTGAGCAGATGTCGTGGGGAAACAATGAGCAGTTCTTC | TRBV10-3 | . | . | TRBJ2-1 | 16
CASSPWTGYNQPQHF | TGTGCCAGCAGCCCTTGGACAGGTTACAATCAGCCCCAGCATTTT | TRBV6-1 | TRBD1 | . | TRBJ1-5 | 15
CASSLAQASGRNIQYF | TGCGCCAGCAGCTTGGCCCAGGCTAGCGGGAGAAACATTCAGTACTTC | TRBV5-1 | TRBD2 | many | TRBJ2-4 | 16
CASSFFGDSGYEQYF | TGTGCCAGCAGTTTTTTCGGGGACAGCGGCTACGAGCAGTACTTC | TRBV27 | TRBD1 | many | TRBJ2-7 | 15
CASSYQSGGAATGELFF | TGTGCCAGCAGTTACCAAAGCGGGGGGGCCGCCACCGGGGAGCTGTTTTTT | TRBV6-5 | TRBD2 | few | TRBJ2-2 | 17
CASRAYNEQFF | TGTGCCAGTAGGGCATACAATGAGCAGTTCTTC | TRBV19 | . | few | TRBJ2-1 | 11
CASSRTGTSGRRRETQYF | TGCGCCAGCAGCCGTACCGGGACTAGCGGGAGGAGACGGGAGACCCAGTACTTC | TRBV4-1 | TRBD2 | . | TRBJ2-5 | 18
CASSIDPAETQYF | TGTGCCAGTAGTATAGATCCAGCTGAGACCCAGTACTTC | TRBV19 | . | . | TRBJ2-5 | 13
CSAPFGRVDAEAFF | TGCAGTGCTCCATTTGGCAGGGTCGATGCTGAAGCTTTCTTT | TRBV20-1 | . | many | TRBJ1-1 | 14
CASSLRLAYEQYF | TGTGCCAGCAGCTTACGACTAGCTTACGAGCAGTACTTC | TRBV7-2 | TRBD2 | many | TRBJ2-7 | 13
CASSPPRWVINYGYTF | TGTGCCAGCAGCCCCCCCCGATGGGTCATTAACTATGGCTACACCTTC | TRBV9 | . | many | TRBJ1-2 | 16
CAWSVLRTSGSIDTQYF | TGTGCCTGGAGTGTACTTCGGACTAGCGGGAGCATTGATACGCAGTATTTT | TRBV30 | TRBD2 | many | TRBJ2-3 | 17
CASGRGTSEAFF | TGTGCCAGTGGACGGGGAACATCTGAAGCTTTCTTT | TRBV2 | . | . | TRBJ1-1 | 12
CASSEGTGDTGELFF | TGTGCCAGCAGTGAGGGGACAGGGGACACCGGGGAGCTGTTTTTT | TRBV25-1 | TRBD1 | many | TRBJ2-2 | 15
CASSSFLAGGPINEQFF | TGTGCCAGCAGTTCTTTTTTAGCGGGAGGGCCTATTAATGAGCAGTTCTTC | TRBV2 | TRBD2 | many | TRBJ2-1 | 17
CASSEGGTEAFF | TGTGCCAGCTCTGAGGGTGGCACTGAAGCTTTCTTT | TRBV12-3/TRBV12-4 | . | many | TRBJ1-1 | 12
CASSAARHGTEAFF | TGTGCCAGCAGTGCCGCGCGGCATGGCACTGAAGCTTTCTTT | TRBV12-3/TRBV12-4 | . | few | TRBJ1-1 | 14
CASSYSSLYSYEQYF | TGTGCCAGCAGTTACTCGAGTCTTTACAGCTACGAGCAGTACTTC | TRBV6-5 | . | many | TRBJ2-7 | 15
CASSAGLAGGPEYF | TGTGCCAGCAGCGCCGGACTAGCGGGGGGGCCCGAGTACTTC | TRBV6-1 | TRBD2 | many | TRBJ2-5 | 14
CASSSAAGAEQYF | TGCGCCAGCAGCTCCGCCGCGGGCGCCGAGCAGTACTTC | TRBV5-1 | . | once | TRBJ2-7 | 13
CASSVGTSGSSTDTQYF | TGTGCCAGCAGCGTCGGGACTAGCGGGAGTTCGACAGATACGCAGTATTTT | TRBV5-5 | TRBD2 | once | TRBJ2-3 | 17
CASSLALGLAGLSEQFF | TGTGCCAGCAGCTTAGCTCTAGGACTAGCGGGATTGAGTGAGCAGTTCTTC | TRBV7-9 | TRBD2 | . | TRBJ2-1 | 17
CASSVTSGGNGNEQFF | TGTGCCAGCAGTGTGACTAGCGGGGGGAATGGGAATGAGCAGTTCTTC | TRBV6-1 | TRBD2 | few | TRBJ2-1 | 16